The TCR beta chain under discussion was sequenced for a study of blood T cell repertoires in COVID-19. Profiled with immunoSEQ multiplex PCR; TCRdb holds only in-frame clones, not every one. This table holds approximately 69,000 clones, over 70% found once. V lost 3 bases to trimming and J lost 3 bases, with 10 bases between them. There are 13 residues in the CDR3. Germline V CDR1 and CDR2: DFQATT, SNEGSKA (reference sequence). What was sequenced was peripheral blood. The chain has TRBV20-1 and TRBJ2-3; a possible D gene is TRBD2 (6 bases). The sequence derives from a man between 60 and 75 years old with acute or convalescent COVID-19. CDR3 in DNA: TGCAGTGCTAGTCTCCGGGGGACAGATACGCAGTATTTT. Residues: CSASLRGTDTQYF.